These T cell receptor beta chains were read from a single sample in a study of cytomegalovirus exposure and HLA in healthy donors. Profiling relied on immunoSEQ multiplex PCR, and the TCRdb table lists in-frame clones only, not all of them. The table has 110,000 or so clones, roughly 70% seen once. Sequencing was performed on PBMCs. These receptor sequences come from a woman in her seventies in good health and CMV-seropositive. Both conserved end residues are part of each CDR3.

v_call	cdr3_length	j_call	cdr3_aa
TRBV28	14	TRBJ1-1	CASSFQGAITEAFF
TRBV5-4	17	TRBJ1-3	CASSLGQGRVSGNTIYF
TRBV10-3	12	TRBJ1-1	CAISPVGTEAFF
TRBV2	13	TRBJ1-1	CASSVSTGVGAFF
TRBV6-4	16	TRBJ1-2	CASSASGTADPYGYTF
TRBV18	14	TRBJ1-2	CASSPTGTGEGYTF
TRBV19	11	TRBJ2-7	CASINREAQYF
TRBV5-1	15	TRBJ1-1	CASSGNRGGNTEAFF
TRBV12-5	14	NA	CASGLGQGAFEQYF
TRBV5-6	13	TRBJ1-1	CASTSGEGTEAFF
TRBV6-6	13	TRBJ1-1	CASRNDPRTEAFF
TRBV10-1	17	TRBJ1-3	CASSGRQGSSSGNTIYF
TRBV6-1	15	TRBJ1-6	CASSEQEPWNSPLHF
TRBV5-5	13	TRBJ1-5	CASSLGGYQPQHF
TRBV6-6	16	TRBJ2-7	CASIPGQGDRYREQYF
TRBV19	15	TRBJ2-7	CASSIKQENAYEQYF
TRBV27	13	TRBJ1-1	CATGDSLNTEAFF
TRBV7-2	16	TRBJ2-1	CASSLALAGSRSEQFF
TRBV7-2	13	TRBJ1-2	CASSLADSGRYTF
TRBV6-5	12	TRBJ1-1	CASSRANTEAFF
TRBV6-4	13	TRBJ1-1	CASSDSRGTEAFF
TRBV10-3	17	TRBJ1-5	CAISEGTGVLSNQPQHF
TRBV6-1	17	TRBJ2-2	CASSERRTGANTGELFF
TRBV7-2	16	TRBJ1-5	CASSLSTGFGNQPQHF
TRBV7-2	14	TRBJ1-6	CASSSPGANSPLHF
TRBV7-8	14	TRBJ2-7	CASSIRDRGPPLVF
TRBV6-5	13	TRBJ1-1	CASRHDRVSEAFF
TRBV7-9	13	TRBJ1-4	CASSLDIDEKLFF
TRBV5-6	15	TRBJ2-1	CASSFGGPTYNEQFF
TRBV7-9	14	TRBJ2-2	CASSLVRLTGELFF
TRBV7-2	13	TRBJ1-2	CASRGTQGDGYTF
TRBV6-5	13	TRBJ1-2	CASSFWTGAGYTF
TRBV13	17	TRBJ2-3	CASSAYSTSGVSDTQYF
TRBV7-9	14	TRBJ1-2	CASSLEDSNYGYTF
TRBV2	17	TRBJ1-5	CASSGGQGRSSNQPQHF
TRBV2	17	TRBJ2-4	CASSGTGGQGSKNIQYF
TRBV6-1	16	TRBJ1-5	CASSEGAVTGERPQHF
TRBV2	13	TRBJ1-1	CASSGQGASEAFF
TRBV4-1	13	TRBJ1-2	CASSQAWTEGYTF
TRBV2	19	TRBJ2-1	CASSRPPGLAGPAYNEQFF
TRBV5-3	14	TRBJ1-2	CARGREAGRYGYTF
TRBV30	16	TRBJ1-3	CAWSPKTGSIGNTIYF
TRBV7-2	17	TRBJ2-3	CASSMYSAGPVTDTQYF
TRBV7-9	14	TRBJ2-2	CASSLDWATGELFF
TRBV11-2	13	TRBJ2-2	CASSPTNTGELFF
TRBV4-2	15	TRBJ2-3	CASSQTSGAPDTQYF
TRBV19	13	TRBJ1-3	CASSTTAGNTIYF
TRBV29-1	15	TRBJ2-3	CSVRLAGGPRDTQYF
TRBV4-1	17	TRBJ1-1	CASSPGQGPREGTEAFF
TRBV5-1	15	TRBJ2-1	CASSLAVASYNEQFF
TRBV4-1	15	TRBJ2-1	CASSQQRYSYNEQFF
TRBV6-5	15	TRBJ1-1	CASSYRGRTNTEAFF
TRBV18	12	TRBJ2-7	CASSGSGYEQYF
TRBV5-1	17	TRBJ1-4	CASSLAGRGTTNEKLFF
TRBV5-8	14	TRBJ1-1	CASSPQPGKGEAFF
TRBV19	15	TRBJ1-5	CASIFSGNSNQPQHF